These 3 T cell receptor beta chains were all obtained from the same sample, sequenced in a study of CD8 T cells in Susac syndrome. Random hexamers were used to reverse transcribe the RNA input (about 0.45 to 1 ug). From the immunoSEQ multiplex PCR reads, TCRdb called clonotypes with MiXCR, one entry per CDR3 protein. The data contain around 300,000 distinct CDR3 sequences, 75% to 85% of them seen just once; the ten biggest clones take up roughly 0.22%. The sample consisted of CD8+ T cells from PBMCs. These receptors originate from a human donor with multiple sclerosis.

This CDR3 is CSASSTKSYGYTF. In DNA, the CDR3 is TGCAGTGCTTCGTCGACAAAGAGCTATGGCTACACCTTC. The chain carries TRBV20-1 and TRBJ1-2; D gene uncertain. Looked up from germline, CDR1 is DFQATT and CDR2 is SNEGSKA (reference sequence). CDR3 length: 13 residues. V gave up 5 bases and J gave up 4 bases, with 14 bases separating them.

CDR3 loop: CASSSGLAGLTGELFF. DNA for the CDR3: TGTGCCAGCAGCTCCGGACTAGCGGGATTGACCGGGGAGCTGTTTTTT. The chain is built from TRBV5-4 and TRBJ2-2, with 12 bases aligning to TRBD2. Trimming cost V 3 bases and J 5 bases; bases outside gene matches: 5. The CDR3 runs 16 residues. Germline CDR1 is SGHNT and CDR2 is YYREEE (reference sequence).

The V gene is TRBV7-9, the J gene TRBJ1-5, with 7 bases aligning to TRBD1. The CDR3 spans 14 residues. Germline-derived CDR1 and CDR2 are SEHNR and FQNEAQ (reference sequence). With V trimmed by 4 bases and J by 5 bases, 5 bases remained unmatched. The CDR3 DNA sequence: TGTGCCAGCAGCTGGGGACAGTCGGATCAGCCCCAGCATTTT. Translated, it gives CASSWGQSDQPQHF.